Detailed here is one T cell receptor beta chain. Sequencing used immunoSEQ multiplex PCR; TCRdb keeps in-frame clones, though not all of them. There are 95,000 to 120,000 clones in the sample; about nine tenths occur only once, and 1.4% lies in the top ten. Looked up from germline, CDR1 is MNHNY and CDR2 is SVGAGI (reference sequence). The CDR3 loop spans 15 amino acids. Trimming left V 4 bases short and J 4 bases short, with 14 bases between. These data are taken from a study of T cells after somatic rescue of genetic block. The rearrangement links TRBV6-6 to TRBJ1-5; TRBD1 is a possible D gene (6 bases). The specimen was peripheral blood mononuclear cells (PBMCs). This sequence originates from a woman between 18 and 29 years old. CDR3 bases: TGTGCCAGCAGTTCCCGGACAGCACTTAATCAGCCCCAGCATTTT. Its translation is CASSSRTALNQPQHF.